These 6 T cell receptor beta chains originate from one sample sequenced in a study of tumour-infiltrating T cells in Burkitt lymphoma. TCRdb's copy holds only in-frame clones and misses some; the assay was immunoSEQ multiplex PCR. The table lists 13,000 or so clones, over 75% of them singletons. What was sequenced was tumor tissue. These receptors were collected from a human donor with diffuse large B-cell lymphoma.

The chain carries TRBV6-7 and TRBJ2-3; D call uncertain. TRBV6-7 is annotated as an ORF whose role is uncertain. The CDR3 sequence is 17 residues long. V was trimmed by 6 bases and J by 1 base, leaving 20 bases between them. The CDR3, as DNA: TGTGCCAGCAGCAAAGGCGGAAGGGCCGGTGGCACAGATACGCAGTATTTT. This gives the protein CASSKGGRAGGTDTQYF.

The V gene is TRBV7-2, the J gene TRBJ1-2; D is unclear. The CDR3 runs to 15 residues. The V gene lost 1 base and the J gene lost 2 bases, with 11 bases spanning the gap. CDR1 is SGHTA and CDR2 is FQGNSA in the germline V gene. CDR3 bases: TGTGCCAGCAGCTTAGTCTTTGGCAGCAACTATGGCTACACCTTC. This translates into CASSLVFGSNYGYTF.

V and J are TRBV5-8 and TRBJ1-2, with D hard to call. Deletions cut 7 bases from V and 7 bases from J, with 23 bases between. This CDR3 region has 15 residues. Germline CDR1 SGHTS, CDR2 YDEGEE. CDR3 region: CASPFPQSAGSGYTF. The CDR3 DNA sequence: TGTGCCAGCCCTTTCCCCCAAAGTGCGGGGTCTGGCTACACCTTC.

The rearrangement joins TRBV18 to TRBJ2-1; possible D gene TRBD2, 5 bases. Germline-derived CDR1 and CDR2 are KGHSH and LQKENI. V lost 1 base and J 16 bases, leaving 17 bases between the germline ends. CDR3 length equals 13 residues. CDR3 bases: TGTGCCAGCTCACCACTCGACTACAATGAGCCCTTCTTC. It is translated as CASSPLDYNEPFF.

This clone appeared once. The V and J genes are TRBV11-2 and TRBJ2-1; a possible D gene is TRBD1 (7 bases). CDR1 SGHAT and CDR2 FQNNGV come from the germline V gene. Trimming pared 5 bases from V and 2 bases from J, leaving 13 bases between. The CDR3 is made up of 15 amino acids. The CDR3 nucleotides are TGTGCCAGCAGCAGACAGGGAGGAGCCTACAATGAGCAGTTCTTC. This sequence encodes CASSRQGGAYNEQFF.

The chain employs TRBV19 and TRBJ1-1; D gene uncertain. The CDR3 is 12 amino acids. The germline CDR1 and CDR2 sequences are LNHDA and SQIVND (reference sequence). V was trimmed by 3 bases and J by 5 bases, leaving 7 bases between them. In DNA, the CDR3 is TGTGCCAGTAGTATGGCCCTGACTGAAGCTTTCTTT. Protein: CASSMALTEAFF. Drawing the rest from reference TRBV19 and TRBJ1-1, the complete variable domain is DGGITQSPKYLFRKEGQNVTLSCEQNLNHDAMYWYRQDPGQGLRLIYYSQIVNDFQKGDIAEGYSVSREKKESFPLTVTSAQKNPTAFYLCASSMALTEAFFGQGTRLTVV.